This TCR beta chain was found in a study of cytomegalovirus exposure and HLA in healthy donors. At the level of the study: The approximately 130 validation repertoires and the approximately 700 first-cohort repertoires shared a platform, a later analysis reported.

The germline V gene has CDR1 GTSNPN and CDR2 SVGIG (reference sequence). The ends were cut back, 5 bases at V and 2 bases at J, with 10 bases in the middle. The CDR3 contains 13 residues. The data were produced by immunoSEQ multiplex PCR, yet TCRdb's version contains in-frame clones alone and is incomplete. Counted here are some 88,000 clones, approximately 96% occurring once; the ten biggest clones make up over 0.7%. Study-wide findings and caveats: Reports described diagnosis of cytomegalovirus status by the classifier as highly specific and sensitive.

A remark on this clone: What it recognizes is unknown.

This TCR derives from a young man in good health and CMV-seronegative. The chain carries TRBV30 and TRBJ1-5, with D uncertain. Sample: PBMCs. Written as DNA, the CDR3 is TGTGCCTGGGGCGGCGCCCGCAATCAGCCCCAGCATTTT. This gives the protein CAWGGARNQPQHF.